This is a list of T cell receptor beta chains from one sample in a study of glioma-infiltrating T cells after dendritic cell vaccination. Profiling relied on immunoSEQ multiplex PCR, and the TCRdb table lists in-frame clones only, not all of them. Among some 70,000 clones listed, around four fifths were seen once. Sample: blood, taken before dendritic cell vaccination. Receptors originate from a human donor with glioblastoma. CDR3s include the opening cysteine and the closing phenylalanine or tryptophan. A D gene is named only where the DNA matches it firmly. A clone size is listed for some rows: how often the clone was seen (once, few, many), or a class if it is expanded.

-	TRBD2	TRBV5-1	TRBJ2-2	16	TGCGCCAGCAGCTTGGGCGCGGGGGCGAACACCGGGGAGCTGTTTTTT	CASSLGAGANTGELFF
-	-	TRBV27	TRBJ2-7	15	TGTGCCAGCAGTCTCAACCGGGAAATCCACTACGAGCAGTACTTC	CASSLNREIHYEQYF
once	TRBD1	TRBV28	TRBJ1-1	15	TGTGCCAGCAGTGGTCCCGGGACAGGGAACACTGAAGCTTTCTTT	CASSGPGTGNTEAFF
-	TRBD2	TRBV6-1	TRBJ2-7	14	TGTGCCAGCAGACCTAGCGGGGCGAACTACGAGCAGTACTTC	CASRPSGANYEQYF
-	-	TRBV6-5	TRBJ1-6	14	TGTGCCAGCAGTTACGCGGGGTACAATTCACCCCTCCACTTT	CASSYAGYNSPLHF
-	TRBD2	TRBV5-6	TRBJ2-5	15	TGTGCCAGCAGCTTGGATCAGCGGGGGGGGGTCGTGCAGTACTTC	CASSLDQRGGVVQYF
once	TRBD2	TRBV7-2	TRBJ2-7	17	TGTGCCAGCAGCCCCACCGGACTAGCGGGGACATCGGGGGAGCAGTACTTC	CASSPTGLAGTSGEQYF
-	-	TRBV15	TRBJ2-2	17	TGTGCCACCAGCAGAGATGGTGTAGGGGGGGCGACCGGGGAGCTGTTTTTT	CATSRDGVGGATGELFF
-	TRBD1	TRBV7-8	TRBJ1-4	17	TGTGCCAGCAGCTTAGCCGGGACAGCGGATGGTGGTGAAAAACTGTTTTTT	CASSLAGTADGGEKLFF
-	TRBD2	TRBV6-5	TRBJ2-4	16	TGTGCCAGCAGTTTACTAGCGGGGTCAGCCAAAAACATTCAGTACTTC	CASSLLAGSAKNIQYF